This T cell receptor beta chain was recorded in a study of PD-1 blockade in classical Hodgkin lymphoma. Study-level results: CD4+ but not CD8+ TCR diversity rose significantly by C4D1. Healthy donors were reported to have higher baseline TCR diversity than newly diagnosed patients. Complete responders matched newly diagnosed patients in baseline diversity.

V lost 5 bases to trimming and J lost 1 base, with 14 bases between them. This CDR3 comprises 15 residues. Germline lookup yields CDR1 SEHNR and CDR2 FQNEAQ (reference sequence). Worth noting for this clone: Its antigen is still unknown.

Brentuximab vedotin exposure varied, and every patient relapsed after autologous stem cell transplantation. Some clones are missing from TCRdb's copy, which holds only in-frame ones; the method was immunoSEQ multiplex PCR. The data contain 100,000 to 120,000 clones, roughly nine tenths of them singletons. The V gene is TRBV7-9, the J gene TRBJ2-5; TRBD1 or TRBD2 may be the D gene (5 bases each). This sequence originates from a human donor with classical Hodgkin lymphoma. This material consisted of peripheral blood mononuclear cells (PBMCs), taken before the second cycle of nivolumab. The DNA for the CDR3 is TGTGCCAGCAGCCCAGGACCCGGGGCCCAAGAGACCCAGTACTTC. The encoded protein is CASSPGPGAQETQYF.